This T cell receptor beta chain was sequenced in a study of blood T cell repertoires in COVID-19. Across the whole study: The United States, Italy and Spain supplied acute and convalescent COVID-19 samples. Sample material is recorded as cDNA or gDNA derived from T cells, B-cell-depleted T cells, or PBMCs.

With V trimmed by 8 bases and J by 7 bases, 10 bases remained unmatched. Looked up from germline, CDR1 is SGHTA and CDR2 is FQGNSA. The CDR3 is 14 amino acids. In the study's own analysis: Amplification of reference gene primers was used by the study to estimate nucleated cell counts. Clones were sequenced by immunoSEQ multiplex PCR, and TCRdb holds only the in-frame ones, with some missing. Clonal size and the V and J genes are those of that table, whereas D and trimming came from the DNA. Of about 300,000 clones listed, 88% were seen once; the top ten hold about 9.8%. This clonotype originated in a young man with active or convalescent COVID-19. Material for sequencing was peripheral blood. The rearrangement links TRBV7-2 to TRBJ1-2; the match to TRBD1 covers 10 bases. CDR3 sequence (DNA): TGTGCCAGCGGACCGGGACAGGGGTCGGGTGGCTACACCTTC. Translated, it gives CASGPGQGSGGYTF.